One and the same sample provided the 8 T cell receptor beta chains below, sequenced in a study of PD-1 blockade in mismatch repair-deficient tumors. Sequencing was performed with immunoSEQ multiplex PCR; in TCRdb, only in-frame clones are kept and a portion is missing. The table has 60,000 to 65,000 clones, about 91% seen once. The specimen comprised peripheral blood, sampled 52 weeks after starting pembrolizumab. These receptors all come from an adult with mismatch repair-deficient cancer.

The chain couples TRBV28 to TRBJ2-1, with D unclear. V lost 7 bases and J 0 bases, leaving 7 bases between the germline ends. The CDR3 loop spans 13 amino acids. Germline assignment: CDR1 MDHEN and CDR2 SYDVKM. The CDR3 coding sequence is TGTGCCAGCACCCGAGGCTCCTACAATGAGCAGTTCTTC. Its translation: CASTRGSYNEQFF.

V and J are TRBV5-1 and TRBJ1-1; a weak D match, TRBD1 (5 bases). Germline CDR1 reads SGHRS; CDR2 reads YFSETQ. The CDR3 runs to 12 residues. V dropped 2 bases and J dropped 8 bases, with 10 bases sitting between them. CDR3 sequence reads: CASSLTGEEAFF. CDR3 sequence (DNA): TGCGCCAGCAGCTTAACAGGAGAAGAAGCTTTCTTT. Variable domain in full (rest from reference TRBV5-1 and TRBJ1-1): KAGVTQTPRYLIKTRGQQVTLSCSPISGHRSVSWYQQTPGQGLQFLFEYFSETQRNKGNFPGRFSGRQFSNSRSEMNVSTLELGDSALYLCASSLTGEEAFFGQGTRLTVV.

The rearrangement uses TRBV2 and TRBJ2-7, with 15 bases matching TRBD2. Per the germline V gene, CDR1 is SNHLY and CDR2 is FYNNEI. This CDR3 is built from 18 residues. J gave up 3 bases and V 0 bases, and 6 bases lay outside the gene matches. CDR3 in amino acids: CASSEAGLAGGSFYEQYF. The CDR3 bases are TGTGCCAGCAGTGAAGCGGGACTAGCGGGAGGCTCATTCTACGAGCAGTACTTC.

The rearrangement links TRBV6-5 to TRBJ2-2; D is possibly TRBD1 or TRBD2 (5 bases each). Trimming cost V 5 bases and J 5 bases, with 12 bases left between them. This CDR3 contains 14 residues. Germline CDR1 reads MNHEY; CDR2 reads SVGAGI. This CDR3 is CASSRGPLTGELFF. The CDR3 region has the DNA TGTGCCAGCAGTCGGGGACCACTAACCGGGGAGCTGTTTTTT.

This clone appeared once. The chain carries TRBV6-6 and TRBJ1-3; a possible D gene is TRBD1 (6 bases). CDR3 length: 14 residues. V lost 8 bases to trimming and J lost 0 bases, with 11 bases between them. CDR1 is MNHNY and CDR2 is SVGAGI in the germline V gene (reference sequence). In nucleotides, the CDR3 is TGTGCCAGCGGGGGCAGAGACTCTGGAAACACCATATATTTT. Its protein is CASGGRDSGNTIYF.

This chain uses TRBV10-3 with TRBJ2-5; D gene ambiguous. Looked up from germline, CDR1 is ENHRY and CDR2 is SYGVKD. CDR3 length equals 11 residues. V was shortened by 8 bases and J by 5 bases, with 9 bases between the two germline ends. CDR3 coding DNA: TGTGCCATCGGAAGCCTTGAGACCCAGTACTTC. Protein product: CAIGSLETQYF.

The J gene is TRBJ2-2, the V gene TRBV6-5; the match to TRBD1 covers 8 bases. Unmatched junction bases numbered 5, after V lost 6 bases and J lost 5 bases. Germline loops: CDR1 MNHEY, CDR2 SVGAGI. CDR3 length: 14 amino acids. The CDR3: CASRWDRRTGELFF. The CDR3 DNA sequence: TGTGCCAGCAGGTGGGACAGGAGAACCGGGGAGCTGTTTTTT.

This sequence joins TRBV10-1 and TRBJ1-1; unclear D gene. This CDR3 has 15 residues. V was shortened by 3 bases and J by 10 bases, with 21 bases between the two germline ends. Germline lookup yields CDR1 WNHNN and CDR2 SYGVQD (reference sequence). CDR3 sequence (DNA): TGCGCCAGCAGTGAATTCCGAACCGAGGCAGAGGGAGCTTTCTTT. Its protein is CASSEFRTEAEGAFF.